These T cell receptor beta chains were read from a single sample in a study of T cell responses to AZD1222 COVID-19 vaccine. The table came from immunoSEQ multiplex PCR; TCRdb's copy has only in-frame clones and leaves some out. The repertoire holds 90,000 to 140,000 clones, with approximately 87% as singletons. Specimen: peripheral blood, collected on day 0 of AZD1222 vaccination. These receptors originate from an adult in good health. CDR3s include the opening cysteine and the closing phenylalanine or tryptophan. The D gene is left open where the match is weak. Clone size appears in some rows only: once, few, many, or a class for an expanded clone.

V gene	J gene	D gene	clone size	CDR3 protein	CDR3 DNA
TRBV19	TRBJ1-2	-	-	CATLGGQQYGYTF	TGTGCCACCTTGGGCGGGCAGCAATATGGCTACACCTTC
TRBV6-2/TRBV6-3	TRBJ2-3	TRBD1	-	CASSSLTGDTDTQYF	TGTGCCAGCAGTTCTCTTACAGGGGACACAGATACGCAGTATTTT
TRBV7-9	TRBJ2-1	TRBD1	-	CASSGQFGQAEPQFF	TGTGCCAGCAGCGGACAATTCGGACAGGCCGAACCCCAGTTCTTC
TRBV4-3	TRBJ1-2	-	-	CASSQVFGGLTNYGYTF	TGCGCCAGCAGCCAAGTATTTGGTGGGCTTACTAACTATGGCTACACCTTC
TRBV2	TRBJ2-7	TRBD2	-	CASSDPVLGGENYEQYF	TGTGCCAGCAGCGACCCCGTTCTGGGGGGGGAGAACTACGAGCAGTACTTC
TRBV27	TRBJ1-6	-	-	CASSFQGRDNSPLHF	TGTGCCAGCAGTTTTCAGGGTCGGGATAATTCACCCCTCCACTTT
TRBV2	TRBJ1-2	-	-	CASSEEVAGYTF	TGTGCCAGCAGTGAAGAGGTTGCTGGCTACACCTTC
TRBV2	TRBJ2-5	-	-	CASSEGPGVRHTQETQYF	TGTGCCAGCAGTGAGGGTCCTGGGGTCAGGCATACCCAAGAGACCCAGTACTTC
TRBV9	TRBJ2-6	-	-	CASSPAGGFAGANVLTF	TGTGCCAGCAGCCCTGCGGGTGGGTTCGCTGGGGCCAACGTCCTGACTTTC
TRBV24-1	TRBJ1-1	TRBD1	-	CATTKGAGTEAFF	TGTGCCACCACAAAGGGGGCAGGAACTGAAGCTTTCTTT
TRBV5-1	TRBJ1-3	-	-	CASSLGYSGSGGNTIYF	TGCGCCAGCAGCTTGGGTTACTCGGGGTCCGGTGGAAACACCATATATTTT
TRBV3-1/TRBV3-2	TRBJ1-3	-	-	CASSQAVFSGTTQRGNTIYF	TGTGCCAGCAGCCAAGCCGTCTTTTCCGGGACCACACAGCGGGGCAACACCATATATTTT
TRBV3-1/TRBV3-2	TRBJ2-7	-	few	CASSYVLGSSGEQYF	TGTGCCAGCAGCTACGTCCTTGGGTCATCGGGTGAGCAGTACTTC
TRBV27	TRBJ1-1	TRBD1	-	CASSLTGGRLEAFF	TGTGCCAGCAGTTTGACAGGGGGTAGACTTGAAGCTTTCTTT
TRBV6-2/TRBV6-3	TRBJ2-2	-	-	CASSYGTGELFF	TGTGCCAGCAGTTACGGGACCGGGGAGCTGTTTTTT
TRBV5-1	TRBJ2-2	TRBD1	-	CASSLDRGDTGELFF	TGCGCCAGCAGCTTGGACAGGGGCGACACCGGGGAGCTGTTTTTT
TRBV4-3	TRBJ2-7	-	-	CASSQSWDNSYEQYF	TGCGCCAGCAGCCAGAGTTGGGACAACTCCTACGAGCAGTACTTC
TRBV12-3/TRBV12-4	TRBJ1-2	-	few	CASGQGANYGYTF	TGTGCCAGCGGCCAAGGAGCTAACTATGGCTACACCTTC
TRBV3-1/TRBV3-2	TRBJ1-4	TRBD1	-	CASSPRDRGGKLFF	TGTGCCAGCAGCCCTCGGGACAGGGGCGGAAAACTGTTTTTT
TRBV7-9	TRBJ2-1	TRBD1	once	CASTFGTATNEQFF	TGTGCCAGCACCTTCGGGACAGCAACCAATGAGCAGTTCTTC
TRBV7-2	TRBJ2-1	-	-	CASSLEGGLAYNEQFF	TGTGCCAGCAGCTTAGAAGGGGGGCTCGCCTACAATGAGCAGTTCTTC
TRBV18	TRBJ1-3	-	-	CASSPGTNSGNTIYF	TGTGCCAGCTCACCAGGGACCAACTCTGGAAACACCATATATTTT
TRBV5-5	TRBJ1-1	-	-	CASSLVTRNTEAFF	TGTGCCAGCAGCTTGGTCACCAGGAACACTGAAGCTTTCTTT
TRBV19	TRBJ1-2	-	-	CASSRGNYGYTF	TGTGCCAGTAGTAGGGGTAACTATGGCTACACCTTC
TRBV4-1	TRBJ2-1	-	-	CASSQGWEDEQFF	TGCGCCAGCAGCCAAGGATGGGAAGATGAGCAGTTCTTC
TRBV7-2	TRBJ2-7	TRBD1	-	CASSLDRVDSYEQYF	TGTGCCAGCAGCTTGGACAGGGTTGATTCCTACGAGCAGTACTTC
TRBV5-5	TRBJ1-1	-	-	CASSPTGISMNTEAFF	TGTGCCAGCAGCCCCACAGGGATTTCCATGAACACTGAAGCTTTCTTT
TRBV14	TRBJ1-4	TRBD1	-	CASSRWDRGQEKLFF	TGTGCCAGCAGCCGTTGGGACAGGGGGCAAGAAAAACTGTTTTTT
TRBV5-1	TRBJ1-5	-	-	CASSLVGGIDQPQHF	TGCGCCAGCAGCTTGGTTGGAGGGATAGATCAGCCCCAGCATTTT
TRBV12-3/TRBV12-4	TRBJ1-2	-	-	CASSPSLLHTF	TGTGCCAGCAGTCCGTCTCTTCTTCACACCTTC
TRBV4-1	TRBJ2-1	TRBD2	-	CASSQQAGGQANEQFF	TGCGCCAGCAGCCAGCAAGCGGGGGGGCAGGCCAATGAGCAGTTCTTC
TRBV7-9	TRBJ1-2	-	-	CASSLDLGLGGYTF	TGTGCCAGCAGCTTAGATTTGGGGCTAGGTGGCTACACCTTC
TRBV15	TRBJ2-6	-	many	CATSRVDSGANVLTF	TGTGCCACCAGCAGAGTAGACTCTGGGGCCAACGTCCTGACTTTC
TRBV2	TRBJ2-1	TRBD1	once	CASSSRTGGATDLGGEQFF	TGTGCCAGCTCATCCCGGACAGGGGGCGCAACTGACCTCGGGGGTGAGCAGTTCTTC
TRBV5-1	TRBJ2-1	-	-	CASSLGQAGSEQFF	TGCGCCAGCAGCTTGGGACAGGCTGGGAGTGAGCAGTTCTTC
TRBV9	TRBJ2-2	-	-	CASSVVPGELFF	TGTGCCAGCAGCGTAGTCCCCGGGGAGCTGTTTTTT
TRBV2	TRBJ1-2	-	few	CASGYGGYGYTF	TGTGCCAGCGGTTACGGAGGCTATGGCTACACCTTC
TRBV5-1	TRBJ2-5	TRBD2	-	CASTGGASGGETQYF	TGCGCCAGCACCGGGGGAGCTAGCGGGGGAGAGACCCAGTACTTC
TRBV6-2/TRBV6-3	TRBJ2-6	-	-	CASSYRSGANVLTF	TGTGCCAGCAGTTACAGGTCTGGGGCCAACGTCCTGACTTTC